This T cell receptor (beta chain) emerged from a study of blood T cell repertoires in COVID-19. Study background: The United States, Italy and Spain were the sources of the acute and convalescent COVID-19 samples. Nucleic acid was either cDNA or gDNA, and it came from T cells, B-cell-depleted T cells, or PBMCs.

How the authors handled the data: Quantification of nucleated cells was approximated via reference gene primer amplification. TCRdb's table, derived via immunoSEQ multiplex PCR, lists solely in-frame clones and lacks some. The DNA was the basis for D and trimming; V, J and clone size are from that table. The sample consists of 170,000 or so clones, around 87% of them appearing once. V was clipped by 0 bases and J by 6 bases, with 17 bases between them. The CDR3 extends over 16 amino acids. Germline V gene lookup returns CDR1 MNHNY and CDR2 SVGAGI (reference sequence). The TCR sequence derives from a man in his sixties with COVID-19, enrolled during active disease. The chain combines TRBV6-6 with TRBJ1-1; a weak D match, TRBD1 (5 bases). The source material was peripheral blood. The CDR3 nucleotides read TGTGCCAGCAGTTACTCCGGGCAGCTGGGCAGGGCTGAAGCTTTCTTT. Its protein product is CASSYSGQLGRAEAFF.